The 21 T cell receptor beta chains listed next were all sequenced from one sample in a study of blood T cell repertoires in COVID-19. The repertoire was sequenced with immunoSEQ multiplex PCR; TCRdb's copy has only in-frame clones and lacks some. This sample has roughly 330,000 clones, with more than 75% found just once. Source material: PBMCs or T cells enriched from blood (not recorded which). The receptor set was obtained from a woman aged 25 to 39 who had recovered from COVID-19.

This CDR3 reads CASSSYPGQPQHF. CDR3 nucleotide sequence: TGTGCCAGCAGCTCATACCCGGGACAGCCCCAGCATTTT. V is TRBV5-5 and J is TRBJ1-5; no firm D call. CDR1 and CDR2 (germline): SGHKS, YYEKEE (reference sequence). The CDR3 is 13 amino acids. V lost 3 bases to trimming and J lost 7 bases, with 11 bases between them.

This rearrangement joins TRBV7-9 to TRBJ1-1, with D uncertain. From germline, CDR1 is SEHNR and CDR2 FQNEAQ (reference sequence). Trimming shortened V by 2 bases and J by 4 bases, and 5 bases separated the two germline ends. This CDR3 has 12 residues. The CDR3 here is CASSLFSTEAFF. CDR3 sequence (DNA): TGTGCCAGCAGCTTATTCTCCACTGAAGCTTTCTTT.

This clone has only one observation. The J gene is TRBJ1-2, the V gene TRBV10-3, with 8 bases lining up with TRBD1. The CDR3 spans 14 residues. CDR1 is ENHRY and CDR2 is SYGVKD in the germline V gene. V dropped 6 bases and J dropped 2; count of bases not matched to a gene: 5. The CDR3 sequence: CAISPDRVNYGYTF. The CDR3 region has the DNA TGTGCCATCAGCCCGGACAGGGTGAACTATGGCTACACCTTC.

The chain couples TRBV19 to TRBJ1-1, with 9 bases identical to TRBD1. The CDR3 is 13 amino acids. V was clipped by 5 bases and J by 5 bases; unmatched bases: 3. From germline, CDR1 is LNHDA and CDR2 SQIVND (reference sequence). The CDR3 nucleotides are TGTGCCAGTAGTCCCGGGACAGGGACTGAAGCTTTCTTT. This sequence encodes CASSPGTGTEAFF.

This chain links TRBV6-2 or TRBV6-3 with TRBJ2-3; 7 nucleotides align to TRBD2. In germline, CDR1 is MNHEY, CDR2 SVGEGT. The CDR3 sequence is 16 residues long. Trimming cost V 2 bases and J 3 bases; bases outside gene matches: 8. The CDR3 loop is CASSYRTREGTDTQYF. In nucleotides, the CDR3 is TGTGCCAGCAGTTACCGGACTAGGGAGGGGACAGATACGCAGTATTTT.

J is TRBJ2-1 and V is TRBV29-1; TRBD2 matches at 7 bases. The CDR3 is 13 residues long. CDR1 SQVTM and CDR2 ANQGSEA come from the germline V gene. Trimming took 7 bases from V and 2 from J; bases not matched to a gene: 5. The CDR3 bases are TGCAGCGCCGGGGGGTCCCCCTACAATGAGCAGTTCTTC. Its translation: CSAGGSPYNEQFF.

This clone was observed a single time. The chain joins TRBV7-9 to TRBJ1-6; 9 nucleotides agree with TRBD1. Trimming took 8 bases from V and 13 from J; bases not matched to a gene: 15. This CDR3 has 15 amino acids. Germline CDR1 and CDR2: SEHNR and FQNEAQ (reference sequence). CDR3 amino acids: CASGRAGQGRFPLHF. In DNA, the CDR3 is TGTGCCAGCGGACGGGCGGGACAGGGAAGGTTCCCCCTCCACTTT.

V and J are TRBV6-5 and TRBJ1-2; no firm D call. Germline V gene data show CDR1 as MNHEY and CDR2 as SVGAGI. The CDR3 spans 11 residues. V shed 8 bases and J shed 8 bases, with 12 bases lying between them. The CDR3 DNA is TGTGCCAGCCGCCGCGGGGAAGGCTACACCTTC. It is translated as CASRRGEGYTF.

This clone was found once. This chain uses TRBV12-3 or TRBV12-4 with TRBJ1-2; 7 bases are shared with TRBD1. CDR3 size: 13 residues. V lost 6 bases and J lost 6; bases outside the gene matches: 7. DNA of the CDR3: TGTGCCAGCAGCTCCGCAACAGGGGATGGCTACACCTTC. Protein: CASSSATGDGYTF.

The CDR3 loop is CASSRLAENTGELFF. DNA for the CDR3: TGTGCCAGCAGCCGACTAGCGGAGAACACCGGGGAGCTGTTTTTT. V usage is TRBV5-4 and J usage is TRBJ2-2; 9 positions agree with TRBD2. The V segment lost 4 bases and the J segment 1 base; nucleotides outside the gene matches: 2. Germline-derived CDR1 and CDR2 are SGHNT and YYREEE (reference sequence). The length of the CDR3 is 15 residues.

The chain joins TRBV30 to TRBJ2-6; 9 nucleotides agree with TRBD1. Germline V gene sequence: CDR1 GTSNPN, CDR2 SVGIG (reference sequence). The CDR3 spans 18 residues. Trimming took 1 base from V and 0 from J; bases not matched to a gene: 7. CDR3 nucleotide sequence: TGTGCCTGGAGTGAGGGACAGGGCTGGGGCTCTGGGGCCAACGTCCTGACTTTC. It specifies CAWSEGQGWGSGANVLTF.

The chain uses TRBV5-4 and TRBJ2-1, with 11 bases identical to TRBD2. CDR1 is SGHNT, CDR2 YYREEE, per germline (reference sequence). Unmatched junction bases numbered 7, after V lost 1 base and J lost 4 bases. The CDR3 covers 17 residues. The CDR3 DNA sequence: TGTGCCAGCAGCTTGTATCCTAGCGGGGGGTCATACAATGAGCAGTTCTTC. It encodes CASSLYPSGGSYNEQFF.

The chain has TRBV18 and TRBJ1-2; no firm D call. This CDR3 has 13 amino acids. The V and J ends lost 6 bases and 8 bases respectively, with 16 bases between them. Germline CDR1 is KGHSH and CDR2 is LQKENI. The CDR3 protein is CASSLEEPEGYTF. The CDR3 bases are TGTGCCAGCTCCCTAGAAGAACCGGAGGGCTACACCTTC.

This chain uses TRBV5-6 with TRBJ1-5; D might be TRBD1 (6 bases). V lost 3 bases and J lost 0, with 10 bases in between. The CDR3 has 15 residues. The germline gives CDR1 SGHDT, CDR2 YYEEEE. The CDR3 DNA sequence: TGTGCCAGCAGCTGGGGGGGCTATAGCAATCAGCCCCAGCATTTT. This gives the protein CASSWGGYSNQPQHF.

The CDR3 is CASSQQQGLGYTF. The CDR3 nucleotides are TGTGCCAGCAGCCAACAACAGGGGCTTGGCTACACCTTC. The V gene is TRBV7-9, the J gene TRBJ1-2; TRBD1 matches at 7 bases. The CDR3 runs 13 residues. CDR1 is SEHNR, CDR2 FQNEAQ, per germline (reference sequence). Trimming removed 5 bases from V and 7 bases from J; junction bases left unmatched: 7.

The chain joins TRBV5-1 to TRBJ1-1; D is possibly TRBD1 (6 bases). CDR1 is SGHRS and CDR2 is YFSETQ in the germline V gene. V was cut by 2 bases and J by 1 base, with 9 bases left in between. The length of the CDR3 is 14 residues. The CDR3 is CASSLQGTNTEAFF. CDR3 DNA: TGCGCCAGCAGCTTACAGGGAACGAACACTGAAGCTTTCTTT.

CDR3 sequence: CASSQGNGYTF. CDR3 nucleotides: TGTGCCAGCAGTCAGGGAAATGGCTACACCTTC. The chain employs TRBV28 and TRBJ1-2; perhaps TRBD1 as D (5 bases). Trimming cost V 5 bases and J 6 bases, with 7 bases left between them. The CDR3 has 11 amino acids. Germline CDR1 MDHEN, CDR2 SYDVKM.

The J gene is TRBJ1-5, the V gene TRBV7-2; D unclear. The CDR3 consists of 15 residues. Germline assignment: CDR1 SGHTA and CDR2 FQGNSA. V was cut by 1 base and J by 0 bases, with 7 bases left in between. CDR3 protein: CASSLVSYSNQPQHF. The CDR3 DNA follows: TGTGCCAGCAGCTTAGTCAGTTATAGCAATCAGCCCCAGCATTTT. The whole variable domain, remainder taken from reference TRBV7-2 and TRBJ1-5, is GAGVSQSPSNKVTEKGKDVELRCDPISGHTALYWYRQSLGQGLEFLIYFQGNSAPDKSGLPSDRFSAERTGGSVSTLTIQRTQQEDSAVYLCASSLVSYSNQPQHFGDGTRLSIL.

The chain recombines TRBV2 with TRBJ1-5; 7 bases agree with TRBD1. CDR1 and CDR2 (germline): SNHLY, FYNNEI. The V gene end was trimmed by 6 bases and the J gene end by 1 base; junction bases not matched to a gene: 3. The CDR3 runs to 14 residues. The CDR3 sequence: CASRQGLSNQPQHF. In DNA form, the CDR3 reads TGTGCCAGCAGACAGGGGTTGAGCAATCAGCCCCAGCATTTT.

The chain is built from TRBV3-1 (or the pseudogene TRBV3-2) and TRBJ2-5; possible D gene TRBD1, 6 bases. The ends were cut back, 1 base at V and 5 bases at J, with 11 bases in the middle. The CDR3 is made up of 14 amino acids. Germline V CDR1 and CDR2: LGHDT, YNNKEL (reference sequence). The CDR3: CASSQAQGSETQYF. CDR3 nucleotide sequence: TGTGCCAGCAGCCAAGCACAGGGTAGCGAGACCCAGTACTTC.

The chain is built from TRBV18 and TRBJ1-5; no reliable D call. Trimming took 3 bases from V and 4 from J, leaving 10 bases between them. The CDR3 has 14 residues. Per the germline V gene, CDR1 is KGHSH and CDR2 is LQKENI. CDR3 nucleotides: TGTGCCAGCTCACCGACGGGGAAAAATCAGCCCCAGCATTTT. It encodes CASSPTGKNQPQHF.